The 7 T cell receptor beta chains given below trace back to one sample, sequenced in a study of immune evolution from preneoplasia to lung adenocarcinoma. Measured with immunoSEQ multiplex PCR; TCRdb has only the in-frame clones, and not every one. The sample has around 40,000 clones, roughly 80% seen once. Source material: FFPE invasive lung adenocarcinoma tissue. These receptors were obtained from a person between 55 and 69 years old with lung adenocarcinoma.

The chain is built from TRBV9 and TRBJ2-7, with D possibly TRBD2 on 7 matching bases. CDR1 and CDR2 from the germline V gene are SGDLS and YYNGEE. V lost 3 bases and J lost 6, with 13 bases in between. There are 13 residues in the CDR3. CDR3 amino acids: CASSATGRGEQYF. The CDR3 DNA reads TGTGCCAGCAGCGCAACAGGGAGGGGCGAGCAGTACTTC.

V usage is TRBV9 and J usage is TRBJ2-3; 7 nucleotides match TRBD1. This CDR3 is 16 amino acids long. Germline trimming cut 1 base from V and 2 bases from J; bases unmatched to any gene: 7. The V gene's germline CDR1 is SGDLS and CDR2 YYNGEE. CDR3 nucleotide sequence: TGTGCCAGCAGCGTACGGGGACAGCCTGCCACAGATACGCAGTATTTT. It specifies CASSVRGQPATDTQYF.

The chain links TRBV7-9 to TRBJ2-1, with 14 bases lining up with TRBD2. CDR1 is SEHNR and CDR2 is FQNEAQ in the germline V gene (reference sequence). V lost 5 bases to trimming and J lost 8 bases; unmatched junction nucleotides: 8. This CDR3 is built from 16 residues. The CDR3 spells CASSHAGTSGRDEQFF. The CDR3 DNA reads as TGTGCCAGCAGCCACGCCGGGACTAGCGGGAGAGATGAGCAGTTCTTC.

V is TRBV18 and J is TRBJ1-1; no clear D. The V gene lost 2 bases and the J gene lost 2 bases, with 12 bases spanning the gap. The CDR3 has 15 amino acids. Germline V CDR1 and CDR2: KGHSH, LQKENI. DNA for the CDR3: TGTGCCAGCTCACCAACCGGCGGAAGTAACACTGAAGCTTTCTTT. It codes for CASSPTGGSNTEAFF.

The chain links TRBV21-1 to TRBJ2-3. TRBV21-1 is noted as a pseudogene. The CDR3 has 17 residues. The CDR3 sequence is CASSKDDDPLGTDTQYF. In nucleotides, the CDR3 is TGTGCCAGCAGCAAAGACGATGATCCTTTGGGCACAGATACGCAGTATTTT.

The chain joins TRBV18 to TRBJ1-1; possible D gene TRBD1, 5 bases. CDR3 length: 11 amino acids. The V end was cut by 3 bases, the J end by 7 bases, with 6 bases between. The germline gives CDR1 KGHSH, CDR2 LQKENI. CDR3 loop: CASSPGDEAFF. CDR3 sequence (DNA): TGTGCCAGCTCACCGGGGGATGAAGCTTTCTTT.

The sample holds a few counts of this clone. The junction departs from the called germline gene at one end, perhaps through a read error. This chain links TRBV7-3 with TRBJ2-1; weak D call: TRBD2 (5 bases). Germline assignment: CDR1 SGHTA and CDR2 FQGTGA. This CDR3 region has 12 residues. For the CDR3, the DNA is TGTGCCAGCAGCGAACGGGATAACTTAAGAGTCTTC. Amino acid sequence: CASSERDNLRVF.